The 31 T cell receptor beta chains reported below all come from one sample, sequenced in a study of sequential checkpoint blockade in melanoma. The treatment here: randomized to nivolumab then ipilimumab (arm A) or the reverse (arm B). Here immunoSEQ multiplex PCR was the method, and the copy in TCRdb shows in-frame clones only, minus some. The data contain roughly 2,200 clones, 23% of them singletons. Source: tumor tissue (inferred from file names), taken from a patient given nivolumab and ipilimumab in sequence. The source is a human donor with melanoma.

This chain links TRBV14 with TRBJ1-2, with D maybe TRBD1 (6 bases). The germline V and J ends were trimmed by 4 bases and 1 base, with 13 bases remaining between them. This CDR3 is built from 15 residues. Germline V lookup: CDR1 SGHDN, CDR2 FVKESK. In nucleotides, the CDR3 is TGTGCCAGCAGCCCTCAGGGGCGATATAACTATGGCTACACCTTC. Encoded protein: CASSPQGRYNYGYTF. Variable domain in full (rest from reference TRBV14 and TRBJ1-2): EAGVTQFPSHSVIEKGQTVTLRCDPISGHDNLYWYRRVMGKEIKFLLHFVKESKQDESGMPNNRFLAERTGGTYSTLKVQPAELEDSGVYFCASSPQGRYNYGYTFGSGTRLTVV.

V gene TRBV19 combines with J gene TRBJ2-5; TRBD1 matches at 7 bases. V shed 7 bases, J shed 9 bases, and the junction held 14 bases outside the gene matches. Germline-derived CDR1 and CDR2 are LNHDA and SQIVND (reference sequence). This CDR3 contains 14 residues. Here the CDR3 reads CASTPSGTARAQYF. DNA for the CDR3: TGTGCCAGTACCCCTTCCGGGACAGCCAGGGCCCAGTACTTC.

By share, this clone ranks as medium-sized (0.01 to 0.1%). The chain carries TRBV11-3 and TRBJ2-7; 8 bases agree with TRBD1. The germline gives CDR1 SGHNT, CDR2 YENEEA. The V gene end was trimmed by 2 bases and the J gene end by 2 bases; junction bases not matched to a gene: 5. The CDR3 has 15 residues. The CDR3 nucleotides are TGTGCCAGCAGCTTAAGAACAGGGGGGACCTACGAGCAGTACTTC. As protein: CASSLRTGGTYEQYF.

The chain's CDR3 is CASSPGGKLIDTQYF. The CDR3 nucleotides are TGCGCCAGCAGCCCCGGGGGGAAGCTGATCGATACGCAGTATTTT. The chain joins TRBV5-1 to TRBJ2-3; 7 positions match TRBD2. The junction had 11 bases not matched to a gene; V was cut back by 4 bases and J by 6 bases. This CDR3 spans 15 amino acids. Germline V gene lookup returns CDR1 SGHRS and CDR2 YFSETQ.

V is TRBV6-8 and J is TRBJ1-1, with 11 positions matching TRBD1. V gave up 0 bases and J gave up 10 bases; unmatched junction bases: 7. This CDR3 has 15 amino acids. Germline CDR1 MNHGY, CDR2 SAAAGT. CDR3 sequence: CASSYSRTGGFRAFF. The DNA of the CDR3 is TGTGCCAGCAGTTACTCGAGGACAGGGGGCTTCCGAGCTTTCTTT.

V and J are TRBV28 and TRBJ2-5; D is ambiguous. V dropped 8 bases and J dropped 4 bases, with 14 bases sitting between them. This CDR3 is built from 13 residues. CDR1 is MDHEN, CDR2 SYDVKM, per germline. CDR3 protein: CASLPLSGETQYF. CDR3 in DNA: TGTGCCAGCCTCCCCCTTTCCGGAGAGACCCAGTACTTC.

The V gene is TRBV6-8, the J gene TRBJ2-2; D is perhaps TRBD1 or TRBD2 (6 bases each). The CDR3 sequence is 13 residues long. V gave up 6 bases and J gave up 4 bases, with 9 bases separating them. From germline, CDR1 is MNHGY and CDR2 SAAAGT. For the CDR3, the DNA is TGTGCCAGCAGGGAGGGGGGCACCGGGGAGCTGTTTTTT. Translation: CASREGGTGELFF.

The chain has TRBV15 and TRBJ1-1; unclear D gene. This CDR3 is 15 amino acids long. CDR1 and CDR2 from the germline V gene are LNHNV and YYDKDF (reference sequence). V shed 1 base and J shed 4 bases, with 13 bases lying between them. The CDR3 nucleotides are TGTGCCACCAGCAGAGGTTTATCCGGAGGCACTGAAGCTTTCTTT. It is translated as CATSRGLSGGTEAFF. The entire variable domain, with the rest obtained from reference TRBV15 and TRBJ1-1, is as follows: DAMVIQNPRYQVTQFGKPVTLSCSQTLNHNVMYWYQQKSSQAPKLLFHYYDKDFNNEADTPDNFQSRRPNTSFCFLDIRSPGLGDTAMYLCATSRGLSGGTEAFFGQGTRLTVV.

The J gene is TRBJ1-1, the V gene TRBV28, with TRBD1 matching 11 bases. After removal of 6 bases from V and 4 bases from J, the junction contained 7 bases not matched to a gene. Germline assignment: CDR1 MDHEN and CDR2 SYDVKM. CDR3 length: 15 amino acids. CDR3 bases: TGTGCCAGCAGCCCGGGACAGGGGGGGAGCACTGAAGCTTTCTTT. The encoded protein is CASSPGQGGSTEAFF.

CDR3 sequence reads: CASSRGAGVYNEQFF. CDR3 DNA sequence: TGTGCCAGCAGCCGCGGGGCGGGAGTCTACAATGAGCAGTTCTTC. The chain carries TRBV14 and TRBJ2-1; 7 nucleotides match TRBD2. Losses at the gene ends were 4 bases for V and 3 bases for J; bases not matched to a gene: 6. Germline V gene sequence: CDR1 SGHDN, CDR2 FVKESK. The CDR3 extends over 15 amino acids.

By share, this clone counts as medium-sized. The chain recombines TRBV11-3 with TRBJ1-5; D is unresolved. V lost 1 base to trimming and J lost 2 bases, with 9 bases between them. CDR3 length: 15 amino acids. The germline CDR1 and CDR2 sequences are SGHNT and YENEEA. CDR3 residues: CASSLGGFGNQPQHF. As DNA, the CDR3 is TGTGCCAGCAGCTTAGGCGGGTTTGGCAATCAGCCCCAGCATTTT.

The chain is built from TRBV28 and TRBJ1-1, with 7 nucleotides matching TRBD1. J lost 4 bases, V lost 5 bases, and 7 bases had no gene match. The length of the CDR3 is 14 residues. The germline V gene has CDR1 MDHEN and CDR2 SYDVKM. CDR3 amino acids: CASSATGRTTEAFF. The CDR3 coding sequence is TGTGCCAGCAGTGCGACAGGGCGGACCACTGAAGCTTTCTTT. Variable domain in full (rest from reference TRBV28 and TRBJ1-1): DVKVTQSSRYLVKRTGEKVFLECVQDMDHENMFWYRQDPGLGLRLIYFSYDVKMKEKGDIPEGYSVSREKKERFSLILESASTNQTSMYLCASSATGRTTEAFFGQGTRLTVV.

This clone has a handful of counts. The chain links TRBV6-8 to TRBJ2-4; D is undetermined. V dropped 7 bases and J dropped 6 bases, with 10 bases sitting between them. Germline CDR1 reads MNHGY; CDR2 reads SAAAGT. The CDR3 is made up of 12 amino acids. The CDR3 reads CASTHALNIQYF. The CDR3 coding sequence is TGTGCCAGCACCCATGCCTTAAACATTCAGTACTTC.

The V and J genes are TRBV5-1 and TRBJ1-4, with 7 nucleotides matching TRBD1. CDR1 and CDR2 from the germline V gene are SGHRS and YFSETQ. Trimming took 6 bases from V and 0 from J; bases not matched to a gene: 5. The CDR3 is made up of 15 amino acids. Written as DNA, the CDR3 is TGCGCCAGCATGTCAGGGGGGGCAACTAATGAAAAACTGTTTTTT. As protein: CASMSGGATNEKLFF.

This clone is large. The chain carries TRBV6-8 and TRBJ2-1; 16 positions agree with TRBD2. Germline trimming cut 6 bases from V and 9 bases from J; bases unmatched to any gene: 2. This CDR3 comprises 14 residues. Germline V gene sequence: CDR1 MNHGY, CDR2 SAAAGT. DNA of the CDR3: TGTGCCAGCAGCGGGACTAGCGGGAGGGTTGAGCAGTTCTTC. It is translated as CASSGTSGRVEQFF.

The rearrangement links TRBV5-1 to TRBJ1-1; D is possibly TRBD1 (6 bases). This CDR3 region has 16 residues. V lost 0 bases and J lost 0, with 12 bases in between. CDR1 and CDR2 from the germline V gene are SGHRS and YFSETQ. CDR3 in amino acids: CASSLEWAGVNTEAFF. Here the CDR3 DNA reads TGCGCCAGCAGCTTGGAATGGGCAGGGGTGAACACTGAAGCTTTCTTT.

This clone is termed medium-sized (0.01 to 0.1%). This chain uses TRBV11-3 with TRBJ1-2, with D perhaps TRBD1 (6 bases). The CDR3 extends over 15 amino acids. The V and J ends lost 5 bases and 2 bases respectively, with 15 bases between them. Germline V CDR1 and CDR2: SGHNT, YENEEA. As DNA, the CDR3 is TGTGCCAGCAGCCCGAACCAGGGGATCAACTATGGCTACACCTTC. It yields the protein CASSPNQGINYGYTF.

The V and J genes are TRBV28 and TRBJ2-7; D is possibly TRBD2 (5 bases). The CDR3 is made up of 15 amino acids. V was clipped by 3 bases and J by 0 bases, with 12 bases between them. Germline V lookup: CDR1 MDHEN, CDR2 SYDVKM. CDR3 region: CASSLAAAVSYEQYF. CDR3 DNA: TGTGCCAGCAGTTTGGCAGCGGCGGTCTCCTACGAGCAGTACTTC.

Judged by abundance, this clone is medium-sized. This chain joins TRBV9 and TRBJ2-1, with 9 bases lining up with TRBD2. Per germline, CDR1 SGDLS and CDR2 YYNGEE. The CDR3 contains 15 residues. The V segment lost 4 bases and the J segment 5 bases; nucleotides outside the gene matches: 7. CDR3 sequence: CASSLRLAGNNEQFF. The CDR3 DNA is TGTGCCAGCAGCTTACGCCTAGCGGGGAACAATGAGCAGTTCTTC.

At least ten counts were recorded for this clone. The chain uses TRBV11-3 and TRBJ2-7; 12 bases fit TRBD1. This CDR3 contains 16 residues. Trimming at V came to 5 bases and at J to 5 bases, leaving 10 bases not matched to a gene. Germline V gene sequence: CDR1 SGHNT, CDR2 YENEEA. CDR3 in DNA: TGTGCCAGCAGCCCAAGAACCGGGACAGGGGGCGACGAGCAGTACTTC. It is translated as CASSPRTGTGGDEQYF. The whole variable domain, filled in from reference TRBV11-3 and TRBJ2-7, reads EAGVVQSPRYKIIEKKQPVAFWCNPISGHNTLYWYLQNLGQGPELLIRYENEEAVDDSQLPKDRFSAERLKGVDSTLKIQPAELGDSAVYLCASSPRTGTGGDEQYFGPGTRLTVT.

The V gene is TRBV14, the J gene TRBJ2-3, with 13 bases that match TRBD2. Germline V gene sequence: CDR1 SGHDN, CDR2 FVKESK. V shed 3 bases and J 5 bases; nucleotides not matched to a gene: 8. This CDR3 region has 17 residues. The CDR3 region is CASSHRTSGSSIDTQYF. In DNA form, the CDR3 reads TGTGCCAGCAGCCACCGGACTAGCGGGAGCAGTATAGATACGCAGTATTTT. The variable domain in full, completed from reference TRBV14 and TRBJ2-3, reads EAGVTQFPSHSVIEKGQTVTLRCDPISGHDNLYWYRRVMGKEIKFLLHFVKESKQDESGMPNNRFLAERTGGTYSTLKVQPAELEDSGVYFCASSHRTSGSSIDTQYFGPGTRLTVL.

This chain connects TRBV6-8 to TRBJ1-2; the D gene is possibly TRBD1 (5 bases). Germline loops: CDR1 MNHGY, CDR2 SAAAGT. This CDR3 comprises 12 residues. The germline V and J ends were trimmed by 6 bases and 4 bases, with 9 bases remaining between them. Here the CDR3 DNA reads TGTGCCAGCAGCCACCAGGGCTATGGCTACACCTTC. This gives the protein CASSHQGYGYTF.

The chain employs TRBV5-1 and TRBJ1-1; D is possibly TRBD1 (5 bases). CDR1 and CDR2 (germline): SGHRS, YFSETQ. This CDR3 is 17 amino acids long. Trimming left V 4 bases short and J 0 bases short, with 19 bases between. The CDR3 sequence: CASSRGFGGRMNTEAFF. CDR3 sequence (DNA): TGCGCCAGCAGCCGGGGGTTCGGTGGGCGGATGAACACTGAAGCTTTCTTT. Combining the CDR3 with reference TRBV5-1 and TRBJ1-1 gives the whole variable domain KAGVTQTPRYLIKTRGQQVTLSCSPISGHRSVSWYQQTPGQGLQFLFEYFSETQRNKGNFPGRFSGRQFSNSRSEMNVSTLELGDSALYLCASSRGFGGRMNTEAFFGQGTRLTVV.

This clone occurred a few times. The CDR3 DNA follows: TGTGCCAGCAGTCCCCCCCCTGGGGAAGGTGGCTACACCTTC. Protein sequence: CASSPPPGEGGYTF. This rearrangement joins TRBV28 to TRBJ1-2; no reliable D call. The germline gives CDR1 MDHEN, CDR2 SYDVKM. V was clipped by 5 bases and J by 7 bases, with 17 bases between them. The length of the CDR3 is 14 residues.

The chain has TRBV28 and TRBJ1-3; TRBD1 matches 8 bases. V was pared by 1 base and J by 2 bases, with 1 base of the junction left unmatched. This CDR3 is built from 15 residues. Per the germline V gene, CDR1 is MDHEN and CDR2 is SYDVKM. The DNA of the CDR3 is TGTGCCAGCAGTTTATTGGACAGGGCTGGAAACACCATATATTTT. Translation gives CASSLLDRAGNTIYF.

The chain recombines TRBV28 with TRBJ2-7, with D perhaps TRBD1 or TRBD2 (5 bases each). Trimming removed 6 bases at V and 4 bases at J, with 13 bases between. Germline-derived CDR1 and CDR2 are MDHEN and SYDVKM. This CDR3 is built from 13 residues. CDR3 coding DNA: TGTGCCAGCAGCTCCCCTGAGGGGTACGAGCAGTACTTC. Its translation: CASSSPEGYEQYF.

This chain links TRBV4-1 with TRBJ2-7, with 7 bases matching TRBD1. Germline values: CDR1 MGHRA, CDR2 YSYEKL. The ends lost 3 bases at V and 1 base at J; junction bases unmatched: 12. The CDR3 extends over 17 amino acids. The CDR3 nucleotides are TGCGCCAGCAGCCAGGGGGTTGACAGGGCACTTTCCTACGAGCAGTACTTC. It encodes CASSQGVDRALSYEQYF.

This clone turned up a few times. The chain links TRBV28 to TRBJ2-1; TRBD2 might be the D (6 bases). V lost 3 bases, J lost 8 bases, and 14 bases lay in between. Per germline, CDR1 MDHEN and CDR2 SYDVKM. The CDR3 is 14 residues long. CDR3 DNA sequence: TGTGCCAGCAGTTTCCAGGAGGGCCGTCATGAGCAGTTCTTC. This gives the protein CASSFQEGRHEQFF.

The chain is built from TRBV28 and TRBJ1-3; D call uncertain. Per germline, CDR1 MDHEN and CDR2 SYDVKM. V lost 6 bases to trimming and J lost 0 bases, with 3 bases between them. The CDR3 is 12 residues long. CDR3 sequence: CASRSSGNTIYF. The CDR3 DNA reads TGTGCCAGCAGAAGCTCTGGAAACACCATATATTTT. Full variable domain (rest looked up from reference TRBV28 and TRBJ1-3): DVKVTQSSRYLVKRTGEKVFLECVQDMDHENMFWYRQDPGLGLRLIYFSYDVKMKEKGDIPEGYSVSREKKERFSLILESASTNQTSMYLCASRSSGNTIYFGEGSWLTVV.

The CDR3 protein is CASSLNDLGQGNDEQYF. As DNA, the CDR3 is TGCGCCAGCAGCTTGAACGACCTGGGACAGGGAAACGACGAGCAGTACTTC. The chain combines TRBV5-1 with TRBJ2-7, with 9 positions matching TRBD1. From germline, CDR1 is SGHRS and CDR2 YFSETQ. The CDR3 has 17 residues. Trimming took 1 base from V and 5 from J; bases not matched to a gene: 13.

The sample holds a few counts of this clone. This rearrangement joins TRBV9 to TRBJ2-5; D remains unclear. V lost 6 bases and J 2 bases, leaving 8 bases between the germline ends. From germline, CDR1 is SGDLS and CDR2 YYNGEE. This CDR3 has 12 residues. CDR3 sequence: CASTREQETQYF. The CDR3 bases are TGTGCCAGCACTCGTGAGCAAGAGACCCAGTACTTC.